Described below is a single T cell receptor beta chain sequence and its context. Its antigen remains unidentified. This record comes from a study of T cell repertoires in cytomegalovirus infection. In the study overall: Indicated by public TCR beta signatures were CMV infection and matching HLA type.

General observations from the study: The cumulative frequency of public TCR beta families distinguished individuals who carried CMV together with the relevant HLA. Across the ex vivo response, the dominant clonotypes were HLA-C-restricted CMV-specific TCR beta clonotypes.

TCRdb itself ran the reads through MiXCR, one entry per CDR3 protein. The repertoire has some 390,000 distinct CDR3 sequences, less than 20% of them found once; the top ten carry under 9%. Germline V gene sequence: CDR1 DFQATT, CDR2 SNEGSKA (reference sequence). The CDR3 is 13 amino acids. The trim removed 4 bases at V and 2 bases at J, leaving 4 bases unmatched. The receptor comes from a human donor in good health (CMV status not recorded). Some clones in this sample may be carry-over from other donors' samples. The rearrangement links TRBV20-1 to TRBJ2-5, with 7 nucleotides matching TRBD1. What was sequenced was PBMCs. CDR3 protein: CSATTGVQETQYF. The CDR3 bases are TGCAGTGCTACCACAGGGGTACAAGAGACCCAGTACTTC.